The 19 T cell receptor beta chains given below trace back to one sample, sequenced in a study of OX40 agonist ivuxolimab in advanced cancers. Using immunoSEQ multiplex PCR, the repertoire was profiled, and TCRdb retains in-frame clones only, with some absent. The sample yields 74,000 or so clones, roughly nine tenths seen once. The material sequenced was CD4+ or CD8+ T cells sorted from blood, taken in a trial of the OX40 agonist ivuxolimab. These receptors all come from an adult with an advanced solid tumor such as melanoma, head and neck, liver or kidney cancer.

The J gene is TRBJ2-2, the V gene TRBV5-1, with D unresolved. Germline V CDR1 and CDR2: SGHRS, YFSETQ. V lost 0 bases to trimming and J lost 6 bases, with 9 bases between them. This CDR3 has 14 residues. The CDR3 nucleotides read TGCGCCAGCAGCTTGGTTAGTGGGTCCGGGGAGCTGTTTTTT. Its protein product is CASSLVSGSGELFF.

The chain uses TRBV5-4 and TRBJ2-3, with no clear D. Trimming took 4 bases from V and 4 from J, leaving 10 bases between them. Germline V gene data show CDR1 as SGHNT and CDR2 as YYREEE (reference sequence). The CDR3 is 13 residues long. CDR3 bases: TGTGCCAGCAGCGCCTCCCTCGCAGATACGCAGTATTTT. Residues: CASSASLADTQYF.

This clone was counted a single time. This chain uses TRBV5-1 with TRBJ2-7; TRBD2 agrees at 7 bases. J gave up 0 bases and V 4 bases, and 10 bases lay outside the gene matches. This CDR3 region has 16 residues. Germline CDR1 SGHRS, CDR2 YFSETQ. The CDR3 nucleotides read TGCGCCAGCAGCCCCGGGGGACTAACGACCTCCTACGAGCAGTACTTC. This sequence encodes CASSPGGLTTSYEQYF.

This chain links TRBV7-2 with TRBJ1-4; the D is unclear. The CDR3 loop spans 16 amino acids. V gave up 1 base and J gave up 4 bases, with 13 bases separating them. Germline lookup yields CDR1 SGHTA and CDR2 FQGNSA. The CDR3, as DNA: TGTGCCAGCAGCTTAGAACTGGGCTTCCTTAATGAAAAACTGTTTTTT. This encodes CASSLELGFLNEKLFF.

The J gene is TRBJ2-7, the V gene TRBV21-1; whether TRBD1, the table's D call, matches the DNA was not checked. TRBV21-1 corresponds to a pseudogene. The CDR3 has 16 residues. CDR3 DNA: TGTGCCAGCAGCAAACCCCGAGGACAGGAGTGGTATGGGCAGTACTTC. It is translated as CASSKPRGQEWYGQYF.

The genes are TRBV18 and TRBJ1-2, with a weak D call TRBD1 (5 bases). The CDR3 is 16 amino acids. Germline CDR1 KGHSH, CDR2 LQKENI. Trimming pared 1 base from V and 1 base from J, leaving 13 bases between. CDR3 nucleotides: TGTGCCAGCTCACCACTCAACTCAGGGTATAACTATGGCTACACCTTC. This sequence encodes CASSPLNSGYNYGYTF.

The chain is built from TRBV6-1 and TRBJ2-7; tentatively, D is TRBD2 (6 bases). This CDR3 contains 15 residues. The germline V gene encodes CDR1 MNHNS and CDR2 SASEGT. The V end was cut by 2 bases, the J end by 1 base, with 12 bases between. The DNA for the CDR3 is TGTGCCAGCAGTGAATCCCCGGGGGATTCCTACGAGCAGTACTTC. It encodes CASSESPGDSYEQYF.

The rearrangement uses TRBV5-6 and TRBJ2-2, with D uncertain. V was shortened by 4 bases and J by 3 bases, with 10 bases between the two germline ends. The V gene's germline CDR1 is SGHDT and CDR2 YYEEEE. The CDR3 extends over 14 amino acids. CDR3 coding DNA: TGTGCCAGCAGCAACGGACGGCACACCGGGGAGCTGTTTTTT. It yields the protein CASSNGRHTGELFF.

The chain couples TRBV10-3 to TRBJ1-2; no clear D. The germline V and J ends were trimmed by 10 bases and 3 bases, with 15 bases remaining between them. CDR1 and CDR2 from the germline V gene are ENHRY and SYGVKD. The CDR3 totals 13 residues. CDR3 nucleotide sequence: TGTGCCACCAGGACGGCCCTGGACTATGGCTACACCTTC. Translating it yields CATRTALDYGYTF.

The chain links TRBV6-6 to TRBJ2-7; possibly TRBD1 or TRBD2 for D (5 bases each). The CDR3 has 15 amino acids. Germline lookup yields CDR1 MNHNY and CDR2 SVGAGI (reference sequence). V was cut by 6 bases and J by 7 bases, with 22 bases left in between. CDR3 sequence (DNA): TGTGCCAGCAGCCCACCGGGACGAACCCCGGGAGAGCAGTACTTC. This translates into CASSPPGRTPGEQYF.

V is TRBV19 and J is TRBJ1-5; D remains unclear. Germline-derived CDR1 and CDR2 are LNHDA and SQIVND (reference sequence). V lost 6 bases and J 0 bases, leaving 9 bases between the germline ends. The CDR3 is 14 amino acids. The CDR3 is CASRHRLSNQPQHF. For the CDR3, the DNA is TGTGCCAGTAGACACCGACTTAGCAATCAGCCCCAGCATTTT. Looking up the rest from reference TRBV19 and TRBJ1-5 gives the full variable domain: DGGITQSPKYLFRKEGQNVTLSCEQNLNHDAMYWYRQDPGQGLRLIYYSQIVNDFQKGDIAEGYSVSREKKESFPLTVTSAQKNPTAFYLCASRHRLSNQPQHFGDGTRLSIL.

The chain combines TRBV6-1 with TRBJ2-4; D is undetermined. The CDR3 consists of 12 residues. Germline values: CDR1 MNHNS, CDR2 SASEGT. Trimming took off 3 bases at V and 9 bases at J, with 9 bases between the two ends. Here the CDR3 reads CASSDPTGIQYF. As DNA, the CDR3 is TGTGCCAGCAGTGATCCTACCGGCATTCAGTACTTC.

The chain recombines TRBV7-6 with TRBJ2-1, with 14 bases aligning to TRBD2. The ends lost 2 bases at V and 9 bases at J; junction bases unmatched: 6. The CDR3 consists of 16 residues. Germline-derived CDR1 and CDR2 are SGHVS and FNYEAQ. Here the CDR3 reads CASSLRTSGGSVEQFF. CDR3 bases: TGTGCCAGCAGCTTACGGACTAGCGGGGGGAGCGTTGAGCAGTTCTTC.

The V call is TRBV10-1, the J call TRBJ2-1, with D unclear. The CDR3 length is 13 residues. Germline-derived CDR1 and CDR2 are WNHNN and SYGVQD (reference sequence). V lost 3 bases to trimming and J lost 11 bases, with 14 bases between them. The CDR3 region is CASSESFGQQQFF. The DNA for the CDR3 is TGCGCCAGCAGTGAAAGTTTCGGGCAGCAGCAGTTCTTC.

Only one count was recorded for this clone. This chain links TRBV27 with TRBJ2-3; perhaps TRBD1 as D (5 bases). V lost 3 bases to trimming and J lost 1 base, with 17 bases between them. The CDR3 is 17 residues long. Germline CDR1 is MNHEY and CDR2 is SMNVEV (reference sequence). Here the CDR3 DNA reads TGTGCCAGCAGTTTCAGGGTGCCCTTAGGTGGCACAGATACGCAGTATTTT. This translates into CASSFRVPLGGTDTQYF.

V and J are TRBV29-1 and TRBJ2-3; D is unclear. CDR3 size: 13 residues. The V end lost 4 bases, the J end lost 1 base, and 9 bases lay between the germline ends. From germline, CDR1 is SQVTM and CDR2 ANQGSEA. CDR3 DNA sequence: TGCAGCGTTGGCCGGGCCGGCACAGATACGCAGTATTTT. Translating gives CSVGRAGTDTQYF.

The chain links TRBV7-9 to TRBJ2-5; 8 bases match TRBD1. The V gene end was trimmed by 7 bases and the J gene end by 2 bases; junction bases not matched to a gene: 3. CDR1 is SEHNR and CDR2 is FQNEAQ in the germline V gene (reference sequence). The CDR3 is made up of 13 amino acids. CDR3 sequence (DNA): TGTGCCAGCACATGGACAGGGCAAGAGACCCAGTACTTC. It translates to CASTWTGQETQYF.

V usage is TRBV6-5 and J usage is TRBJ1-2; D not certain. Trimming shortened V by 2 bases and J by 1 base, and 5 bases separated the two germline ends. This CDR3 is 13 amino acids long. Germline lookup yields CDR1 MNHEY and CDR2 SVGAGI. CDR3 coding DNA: TGTGCCAGCAGTTACACACTTAACTATGGCTACACCTTC. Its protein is CASSYTLNYGYTF.

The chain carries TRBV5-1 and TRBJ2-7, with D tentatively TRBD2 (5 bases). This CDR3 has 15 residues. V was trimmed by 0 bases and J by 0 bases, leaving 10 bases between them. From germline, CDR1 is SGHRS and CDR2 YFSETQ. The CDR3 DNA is TGCGCCAGCAGCTTGGAGGGAGTTTCCTCCTACGAGCAGTACTTC. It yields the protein CASSLEGVSSYEQYF.